The sequence of this T cell receptor (beta chain) was determined in a study of early T cells in non-severe SARS-CoV-2 infection. Concerning this clonotype itself: Its antigen is not identified.

Germline CDR1 is MNHEY and CDR2 is SVGAGI. V lost 6 bases to trimming and J lost 1 base, with 9 bases between them. The CDR3 is 13 residues long. General study points: Comparison of clonotypes with VDJdb favored anti-spike CD8 responses while missing private and CD4 specificities.

TCRdb re-called the 5' RACE reads with MiXCR, one entry per CDR3 protein. Here the sample spans some 59,000 distinct CDR3 sequences, about 10% being singletons. This sequence was found in an adult who was a healthcare worker with PCR-confirmed SARS-CoV-2 infection or an uninfected control (not recorded which). This chain connects TRBV6-5 to TRBJ1-1; D call uncertain. The source material was whole blood, sampled at baseline. CDR3 in DNA: TGTGCCAGCAGCCGGGAGGCGAACACTGAAGCTTTCTTT. This codes for CASSREANTEAFF.